This T cell receptor beta chain was recovered during a study of OX40 agonist ivuxolimab in advanced cancers. Overall study findings and caveats: The 0.1-3.0 mg/kg partial responders had among the lowest clonal expansion.

To note about this clone: Antigen: not known.

Germline V gene sequence: CDR1 MDHEN, CDR2 SYDVKM. The V gene lost 6 bases and the J gene lost 4 bases, with 12 bases spanning the gap. CDR3 length: 13 amino acids. Sequencing used immunoSEQ multiplex PCR; TCRdb keeps in-frame clones, though not all of them. The data contain about 62,000 clones, roughly 88% of them singletons. This sequence originates from an adult with an advanced solid tumor such as melanoma, head and neck, liver or kidney cancer. This chain uses TRBV28 with TRBJ1-2, with a possible D match to TRBD1 (5 bases). Sequenced here: CD4+ or CD8+ T cells sorted from blood, sampled in a trial of the OX40 agonist ivuxolimab. CDR3 nucleotide sequence: TGTGCCAGCAGCCCCGACAGAGGCTATGGCTACACCTTC. It translates to CASSPDRGYGYTF.